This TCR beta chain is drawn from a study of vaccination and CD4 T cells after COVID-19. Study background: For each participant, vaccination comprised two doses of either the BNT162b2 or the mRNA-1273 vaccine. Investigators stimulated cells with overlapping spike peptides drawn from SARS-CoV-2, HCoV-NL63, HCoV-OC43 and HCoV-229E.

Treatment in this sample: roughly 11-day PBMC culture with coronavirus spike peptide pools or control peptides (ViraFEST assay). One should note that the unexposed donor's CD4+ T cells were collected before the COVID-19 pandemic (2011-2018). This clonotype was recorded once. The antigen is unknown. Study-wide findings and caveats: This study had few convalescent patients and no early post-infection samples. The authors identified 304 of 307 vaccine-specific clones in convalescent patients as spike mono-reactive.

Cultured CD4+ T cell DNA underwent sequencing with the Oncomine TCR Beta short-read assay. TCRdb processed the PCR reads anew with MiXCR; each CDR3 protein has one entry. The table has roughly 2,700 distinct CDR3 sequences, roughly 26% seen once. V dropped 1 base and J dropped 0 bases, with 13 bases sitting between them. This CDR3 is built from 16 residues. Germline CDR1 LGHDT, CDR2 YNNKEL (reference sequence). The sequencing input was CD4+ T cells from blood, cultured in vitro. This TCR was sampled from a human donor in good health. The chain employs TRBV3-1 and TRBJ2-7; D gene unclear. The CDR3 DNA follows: TGTGCCAGCAGCCAAGGGACGGGTCAAAGCTCCTACGAGCAGTACTTC. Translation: CASSQGTGQSSYEQYF.